This entry lists 9 T cell receptor beta chains sequenced from one sample in a study of long-term antiretroviral therapy in people with HIV. A v3.0 immunoSEQ assay was performed at survey level. Measured with immunoSEQ multiplex PCR; TCRdb has only the in-frame clones, and not every one. The profile shows about 25,000 clones, 81% of them singletons. The sample here was unsorted PBMCs, taken at the start of antiretroviral therapy, before treatment. These receptors were collected from a young woman with HIV.

The gene calls are TRBV13 and TRBJ1-2; 9 bases fit TRBD1. V lost 7 bases and J lost 8; bases outside the gene matches: 8. The CDR3 has 13 residues. Germline V gives CDR1 PRHDT, CDR2 FYEKMQ (reference sequence). Here the CDR3 reads CASIGTGSEGYTF. The CDR3 DNA reads TGTGCCAGCATCGGGACAGGGTCAGAAGGCTACACCTTC.

This sequence joins TRBV6-1 and TRBJ2-7; 11 bases are shared with TRBD2. With V trimmed by 1 base and J by 2 bases, 1 base remained unmatched. Per germline, CDR1 MNHNS and CDR2 SASEGT. This CDR3 spans 15 amino acids. Written as DNA, the CDR3 is TGTGCCAGCAGTGAAGATAGCGGGGGGGCCTACGAGCAGTACTTC. Translating gives CASSEDSGGAYEQYF.

V gene TRBV27 combines with J gene TRBJ1-5; possibly TRBD1 for D (6 bases). The germline V and J ends were trimmed by 8 bases and 3 bases, with 11 bases remaining between them. The CDR3 totals 13 residues. Looked up from germline, CDR1 is MNHEY and CDR2 is SMNVEV (reference sequence). The CDR3 sequence is CASADSLNQPQHF. CDR3 coding DNA: TGTGCCAGCGCGGACAGCCTCAATCAGCCCCAGCATTTT.

Turning to this clone: At the DNA level, this CDR3 is encoded by other sequences in the same sample as well. The chain links TRBV7-9 to TRBJ1-3; weak D call: TRBD1 (6 bases). Germline V gene sequence: CDR1 SEHNR, CDR2 FQNEAQ (reference sequence). The CDR3 contains 15 residues. V lost 0 bases and J lost 0, with 6 bases in between. The CDR3 DNA reads as TGTGCCAGCAGCTTAGCAGGGGGCTCTGGAAACACCATATATTTT. It translates to CASSLAGGSGNTIYF. Looking up the rest from reference TRBV7-9 and TRBJ1-3 gives the full variable domain: DTGVSQNPRHKITKRGQNVTFRCDPISEHNRLYWYRQTLGQGPEFLTYFQNEAQLEKSRLLSDRFSAERPKGSFSTLEIQRTEQGDSAMYLCASSLAGGSGNTIYFGEGSWLTVV.

V is TRBV6-6 and J is TRBJ2-1, with D unresolved. Germline V gene sequence: CDR1 MNHNY, CDR2 SVGAGI (reference sequence). This CDR3 has 12 residues. V lost 2 bases to trimming and J lost 7 bases, with 6 bases between them. For the CDR3, the DNA is TGTGCCAGCAGTTACCGGGCTAATGAGCAGTTCTTC. Its protein product is CASSYRANEQFF.

This clone was recorded a few times. The chain employs TRBV4-1 and TRBJ1-2, with 7 positions matching TRBD1. CDR3 length equals 18 residues. Trimming took 3 bases from V and 5 from J; bases not matched to a gene: 18. Per germline, CDR1 MGHRA and CDR2 YSYEKL. In nucleotides, the CDR3 is TGCGCCAGCAGCCAGGTACCGGGACAGCGAAAAATCGGATATGGCTACACCTTC. Its protein is CASSQVPGQRKIGYGYTF.

V and J are TRBV7-2 and TRBJ1-2, with 7 bases fitting TRBD1. The CDR3 has 15 amino acids. Germline V gene sequence: CDR1 SGHTA, CDR2 FQGNSA. V shed 5 bases and J 4 bases; nucleotides not matched to a gene: 10. The CDR3 spells CASSRSTGTAYGYTF. The CDR3, as DNA: TGTGCCAGCAGCCGAAGCACCGGGACAGCCTATGGCTACACCTTC.

The rearrangement joins TRBV5-1 to TRBJ1-1; D is unclear. The CDR3 has 13 amino acids. The V gene's germline CDR1 is SGHRS and CDR2 YFSETQ. With 1 base removed from V and 6 bases from J, the gap between germline ends came to 10 bases. The DNA for the CDR3 is TGCGCCAGCAGCTTGAGAGGGATAGCTGAAGCTTTCTTT. Translating gives CASSLRGIAEAFF.

The J gene is TRBJ2-7, the V gene TRBV6-1, with 7 bases fitting TRBD1. Germline V gene lookup returns CDR1 MNHNS and CDR2 SASEGT. The V gene end was trimmed by 6 bases and the J gene end by 3 bases; junction bases not matched to a gene: 5. The CDR3 totals 13 residues. This chain's CDR3 is CASRAGTDYEQYF. The CDR3 coding sequence is TGTGCCAGCAGAGCCGGGACAGACTACGAGCAGTACTTC.